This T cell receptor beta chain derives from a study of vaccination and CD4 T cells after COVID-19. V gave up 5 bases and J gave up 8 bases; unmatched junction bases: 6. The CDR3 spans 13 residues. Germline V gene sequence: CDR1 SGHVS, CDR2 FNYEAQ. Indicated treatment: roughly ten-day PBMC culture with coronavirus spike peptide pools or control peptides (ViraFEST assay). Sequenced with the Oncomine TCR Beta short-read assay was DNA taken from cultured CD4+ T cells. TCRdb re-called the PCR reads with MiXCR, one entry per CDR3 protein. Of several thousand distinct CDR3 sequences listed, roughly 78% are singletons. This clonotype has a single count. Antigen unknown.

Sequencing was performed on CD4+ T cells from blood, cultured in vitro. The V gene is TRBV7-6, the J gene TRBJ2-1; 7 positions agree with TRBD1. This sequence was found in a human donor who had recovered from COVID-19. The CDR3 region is CASSQEGGYEQFF. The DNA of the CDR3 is TGTGCCAGCAGCCAGGAAGGGGGCTATGAGCAGTTCTTC.